These T cell receptor beta chains were read from a single sample in a study of blood T cell repertoires in COVID-19. Method: immunoSEQ multiplex PCR; TCRdb's copy keeps in-frame clones and lacks some. The repertoire has about 34,000 clones, approximately 81% of them found once; the top ten carry roughly 15%. Sequencing was done on a sample of peripheral blood. Receptor source: a human donor with acute or convalescent COVID-19. The donor label of this sample is uncertain. Each CDR3 is given with its conserved first and last residue. D genes are given only for firm matches. Clone size is stated in some rows and not others, as once, few, many or a class when expanded.

len	abundance	j_gene	v_gene	d_gene	CDR3nt	CDR3aa
14	few	TRBJ1-1	TRBV28	-	TGTGCCAGCAGTTTATTAACCCATGAGGCTGAAGCTTTCTTT	CASSLLTHEAEAFF
15	-	TRBJ2-1	TRBV6-5	-	TGTGCCAGCCGGTTCCTGATGCAGGGGTATAATGAGCAGTTCTTC	CASRFLMQGYNEQFF
11	-	TRBJ1-1	TRBV10-2	TRBD1	TGCGCCAGCTTGGACAGGCTGAAGGCTTTCTTT	CASLDRLKAFF
13	-	TRBJ2-7	TRBV7-9	-	TGTGCCAGCAGCTTAAATGAGAGACAACTCCAGTACTTC	CASSLNERQLQYF
18	-	TRBJ1-1	TRBV3-1/TRBV3-2	TRBD1	TGTGCCAGCAGCCAAGATTTCCCGGGACAGGGGATCGGTACTGAAGCTTTCTTT	CASSQDFPGQGIGTEAFF
13	-	TRBJ1-2	TRBV11-3	-	TGTGCCAGCAGCCCCGACAAGAACTATGGCTACACCTTC	CASSPDKNYGYTF
15	-	TRBJ1-1	TRBV7-2	-	TGTGCCAGCAGCTTACAGGGCCTAATGAACACTGAAGCTTTCTTT	CASSLQGLMNTEAFF
13	-	TRBJ1-2	TRBV12-3/TRBV12-4	-	TGTGCCAGCAGTTTTTCCGCTAACTATGGCTACACCTTC	CASSFSANYGYTF
16	-	TRBJ1-4	TRBV5-8	-	TGTGCCAGCAGCTTGGGACAGGCGTCAACTAATGAAAAACTGTTTTTT	CASSLGQASTNEKLFF
11	few	TRBJ1-1	TRBV30	-	TGTGCCTGGAGTCCGGGTTATTCGGCTTTCTTT	CAWSPGYSAFF
15	-	TRBJ1-6	TRBV20-1	-	TGCAGTGCTAGTGACAGGCATCTCTATAATTCACCCCTCCACTTT	CSASDRHLYNSPLHF
13	few	TRBJ2-2	TRBV21-1	-	TGTGCCAGCAGGCCAAGGGGCACCGGGGAGCTGTTTTTT	CASRPRGTGELFF
11	-	TRBJ1-4	TRBV30	-	TGTGCCTGGAGTCTAGGTGGAAAACTGTTTTTT	CAWSLGGKLFF
15	-	TRBJ1-1	TRBV9	TRBD1	TGTGCCAGCAGCGAGGACAGGGGTCGGGACACTGAAGCTTTCTTT	CASSEDRGRDTEAFF
16	-	TRBJ2-4	TRBV7-2	-	TGTGCCAGCAGCTTAGTTCGGGGGTTAGCCAAAAACATTCAGTACTTC	CASSLVRGLAKNIQYF
15	-	TRBJ1-2	TRBV9	TRBD1	TGTGCCAGCAGCGCCGGACAGGGTCGGGGGTATGGCTACACCTTC	CASSAGQGRGYGYTF
15	-	TRBJ1-4	TRBV9	TRBD1	TGTGCCAGCAGCGTACGACAGGGGGCAGATGAAAAACTGTTTTTT	CASSVRQGADEKLFF
14	once	TRBJ2-3	TRBV5-1	-	TGCGCCAGCAGCTTGTCTTCAGGGGCAGATACGCAGTATTTT	CASSLSSGADTQYF
13	-	TRBJ1-2	TRBV11-3	-	TGTGCCAGCAGCGGGGGACAAAACTATGGCTACACCTTC	CASSGGQNYGYTF
15	-	TRBJ2-7	TRBV19	-	TGTGCCAGTAGTATAGCCGGGGGACAGTCCTACGAGCAGTACTTC	CASSIAGGQSYEQYF
14	-	TRBJ1-2	TRBV5-6	-	TGTGCCAGCAGCTTGGACAGATACTTCTATGGCTACACCTTC	CASSLDRYFYGYTF
15	-	TRBJ1-2	TRBV27	-	TGTGCCAGCAGTTTATTCGGGGGGATCAACTATGGCTACACCTTC	CASSLFGGINYGYTF
15	few	TRBJ2-7	TRBV4-2	-	TGTGCCAGCAGCACCCGGGACACCGCCTCCTACGAGCAGTACTTC	CASSTRDTASYEQYF
12	-	TRBJ2-3	TRBV20-1	-	TGCAGTGCTAGTATTCTCACAGATACGCAGTATTTT	CSASILTDTQYF
14	-	TRBJ2-7	TRBV30	TRBD2	TGTGCCTCGACGGGGCTAGCGGGATTCGACGAGCAGTACTTC	CASTGLAGFDEQYF
14	-	TRBJ1-5	TRBV3-1/TRBV3-2	-	TGTGCCAGCAGCCCCTCAGGGGGCAATCAGCCCCAGCATTTT	CASSPSGGNQPQHF
13	-	TRBJ1-2	TRBV30	-	TGTGCCTGGAGTGCGAGGGGGAACTATGGCTACACCTTC	CAWSARGNYGYTF
14	-	TRBJ2-7	TRBV19	-	TGTGCCAGTAGAGTACAGGTTTCAGCCTACGAGCAGTACTTC	CASRVQVSAYEQYF